The 10 T cell receptor beta chains in this list originate from one sample, sequenced in a study of blood T cell repertoires in COVID-19. Data came from immunoSEQ multiplex PCR; TCRdb stores just in-frame clones and leaves some out. The repertoire holds some 73,000 clones, with about 79% as singletons. Sequencing was performed on peripheral blood. Receptors were obtained from a woman aged 55-69 years with acute or convalescent COVID-19.

This clone occurred once. V gene TRBV4-1 combines with J gene TRBJ1-3; D gene ambiguous. The CDR3 covers 15 residues. The V end was cut by 4 bases, the J end by 4 bases, with 14 bases between. Germline values: CDR1 MGHRA, CDR2 YSYEKL. In DNA, the CDR3 is TGCGCCAGCAGCCCGGGGTACATAATAGGAAACACCATATATTTT. Translated, it gives CASSPGYIIGNTIYF.

The CDR3 loop reads CASNKGNRGHPEAFF. The CDR3 DNA is TGTGCCAGCAATAAGGGGAACAGGGGGCACCCTGAAGCTTTCTTT. V usage is TRBV6-5 and J usage is TRBJ1-1; 9 bases align to TRBD1. Germline-derived CDR1 and CDR2 are MNHEY and SVGAGI. This CDR3 contains 15 residues. J was trimmed by 6 bases and V by 7 bases; bases with no gene match: 12.

This chain connects TRBV7-3 to TRBJ2-6; tentatively, D is TRBD1 (5 bases). The CDR3 is 16 residues long. Germline V gene sequence: CDR1 SGHTA, CDR2 FQGTGA. V lost 5 bases, J lost 1 base, and 12 bases lay in between. The CDR3 here is CASSQSPGSGANVLTF. The CDR3 DNA sequence: TGTGCCAGCAGCCAATCCCCAGGGTCTGGGGCCAACGTCCTGACTTTC.

The CDR3 loop reads CASSFGPVGGYTF. CDR3 sequence (DNA): TGTGCCAGCAGCTTTGGGCCAGTTGGGGGCTACACCTTC. This chain joins TRBV7-2 and TRBJ1-2, with D hard to call. V gave up 3 bases and J gave up 8 bases, with 13 bases separating them. The CDR3 totals 13 residues. CDR1 and CDR2 (germline): SGHTA, FQGNSA.

The V and J genes are TRBV2 and TRBJ2-5; 8 bases agree with TRBD1. CDR1 is SNHLY, CDR2 FYNNEI, per germline. The V gene end was trimmed by 8 bases and the J gene end by 5 bases; junction bases not matched to a gene: 13. This CDR3 spans 15 amino acids. Written as DNA, the CDR3 is TGTGCCAGCGGCCCTTTCACAGGGGGTCGGGAGACCCAGTACTTC. Its translation is CASGPFTGGRETQYF.

The chain joins TRBV2 to TRBJ1-2; 9 bases line up with TRBD1. The CDR3 consists of 15 residues. The germline gives CDR1 SNHLY, CDR2 FYNNEI. Trimming at V came to 4 bases and at J to 1 base, leaving 4 bases not matched to a gene. The CDR3 coding sequence is TGTGCCAGCAGTGCGGACAGGGGTTTTAACTATGGCTACACCTTC. Translating it yields CASSADRGFNYGYTF. Full variable domain (outside the CDR3, taken from reference TRBV2 and TRBJ1-2): EPEVTQTPSHQVTQMGQEVILRCVPISNHLYFYWYRQILGQKVEFLVSFYNNEISEKSEIFDDQFSVERPDGSNFTLKIRSTKLEDSAMYFCASSADRGFNYGYTFGSGTRLTVV.

V is TRBV25-1 and J is TRBJ1-2, with 8 bases identical to TRBD1. Germline CDR1 and CDR2: MGHDK and SYGVNS. With 6 bases clipped from V and 2 bases from J, the junction kept 11 bases outside the gene matches. The CDR3 spans 16 residues. The CDR3 sequence: CASSSQGALGNYGYTF. DNA of the CDR3: TGTGCCAGCAGCAGCCAGGGGGCGCTGGGCAACTATGGCTACACCTTC.

CDR3 residues: CASSQAPGTVSYNEQFF. In nucleotides, the CDR3 is TGCGCCAGCAGCCAAGCCCCCGGGACAGTATCCTACAATGAGCAGTTCTTC. The chain employs TRBV4-1 and TRBJ2-1, with TRBD1 identical over 7 bases. The germline V gene encodes CDR1 MGHRA and CDR2 YSYEKL. The CDR3 contains 17 residues. V dropped 1 base and J dropped 1; count of bases not matched to a gene: 7.

This clone was recorded a few times. The CDR3 sequence is CASSLDVSGGSPLHF. The DNA of the CDR3 is TGCGCCAGCAGCTTGGATGTCAGCGGTGGATCACCCCTCCACTTT. The chain is built from TRBV5-1 and TRBJ1-6, with D hard to call. From germline, CDR1 is SGHRS and CDR2 YFSETQ. The CDR3 covers 15 residues. The germline V and J ends were trimmed by 0 bases and 10 bases, with 14 bases remaining between them.

The chain couples TRBV7-3 to TRBJ2-7, with 9 bases aligning to TRBD2. Germline V lookup: CDR1 SGHTA, CDR2 FQGTGA. The CDR3 runs 15 residues. J was trimmed by 3 bases and V by 3 bases; bases with no gene match: 6. The chain's CDR3 is CASSLQAGGHYEQYF. The CDR3 bases are TGTGCCAGCAGCTTGCAAGCGGGAGGACACTACGAGCAGTACTTC.